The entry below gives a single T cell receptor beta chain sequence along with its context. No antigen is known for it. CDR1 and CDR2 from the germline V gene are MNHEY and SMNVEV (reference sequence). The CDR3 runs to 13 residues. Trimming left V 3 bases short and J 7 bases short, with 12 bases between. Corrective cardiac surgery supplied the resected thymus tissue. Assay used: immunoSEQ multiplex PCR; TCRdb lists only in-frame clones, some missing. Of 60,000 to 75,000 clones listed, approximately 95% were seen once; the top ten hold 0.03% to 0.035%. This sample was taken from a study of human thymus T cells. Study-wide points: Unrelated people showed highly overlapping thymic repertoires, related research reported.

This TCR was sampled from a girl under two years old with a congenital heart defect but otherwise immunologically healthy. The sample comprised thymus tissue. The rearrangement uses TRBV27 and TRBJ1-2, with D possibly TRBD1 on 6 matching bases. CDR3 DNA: TGTGCCAGCAGTTTGAAGGGGGGTGGTGGCTACACCTTC. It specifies CASSLKGGGGYTF.